The T cell receptor (beta chain) under discussion was sequenced for a study of Tregs in tolerant kidney transplant recipients. General observations from the study: Nucleotide sequences could not be compared across some patients' samples due to primer changes. Few patients were studied, so findings need validation in larger groups.

Worth noting for this clone: No antigen is known for it. The read gets to within 3 residues of the CDR3 end, and the germline J gene fills in the rest.

Some clones are missing from TCRdb's copy, which holds only in-frame ones; the method was immunoSEQ multiplex PCR. Its table lists a few thousand clones. Recipient PBMCs carried a CFSE label and met irradiated graft donor PBMCs for approximately six days before FACS sorting. This CDR3 spans 14 amino acids. Germline loops: CDR1 MNHEY, CDR2 SMNVEV (reference sequence). The V segment lost 7 bases and the J segment 1 base; nucleotides outside the gene matches: 3. The receptor's source is a human patient who received a combined kidney and bone marrow transplant. The material was CD8+ T cells from blood cultured with allogeneic cells, obtained before the transplant. The V and J genes are TRBV27 and TRBJ2-1; 8 bases align to TRBD2. The CDR3 reads CASTGGGSYNEQFF. The sequenced part of the CDR3 DNA is TGTGCCAGCACCGGGGGGGGTTCCTACAATGAG.